This is a list of T cell receptor beta chains from one sample in a study of blood T cell repertoires in COVID-19. Generated by immunoSEQ multiplex PCR, the TCRdb table keeps only in-frame clones and is missing some. The table includes roughly 130,000 clones, approximately 88% detected once. Sequencing was done on a sample of peripheral blood. These receptors were collected from a man aged 55 to 70 with active or convalescent COVID-19. Each CDR3 is given with its conserved first and last residue. D genes are given only for firm matches. Only part of the rows carry a size: once, few, many, or a class if the clone is expanded.

D,V,J,size,DNA,CDR3
TRBD1,TRBV3-1/TRBV3-2,TRBJ1-6,few,TGTGCCAGCAGTCCGGGACAGAATAATTCACCCCTCCACTTT,CASSPGQNNSPLHF
-,TRBV27,TRBJ2-1,-,TGTGCCAGCAGTTTAGGAGGGAGAGCCTACAATGAGCAGTTCTTC,CASSLGGRAYNEQFF
TRBD1,TRBV19,TRBJ2-7,-,TGTGCCAGTAGTATAGTGGACAGGGGAGTCGAGCAGTACTTC,CASSIVDRGVEQYF
-,TRBV2,TRBJ1-2,-,TGTGCCAGCAGTGAAGAGGGGGTCGACTATGGCTACACCTTC,CASSEEGVDYGYTF
-,TRBV24-1,TRBJ2-5,-,TGTGCCACCAGTGACCCGGTTGCCGGAGAGACCCAGTACTTC,CATSDPVAGETQYF
-,TRBV6-5,TRBJ2-3,-,TGTGCCAGTAGGCAGGCTAGCACAGATACGCAGTATTTT,CASRQASTDTQYF
TRBD2,TRBV7-2,TRBJ2-7,-,TGTGCCAGCAGCTTAGAACTAGCGGGAGTATCCTACGAGCAGTACTTC,CASSLELAGVSYEQYF
TRBD1,TRBV9,TRBJ2-3,few,TGTGCCAGCACCGAAAAACCCCAGGGGGCGTTCTCAGATACGCAGTATTTT,CASTEKPQGAFSDTQYF
-,TRBV6-6,TRBJ1-3,few,TGTGCCAGCAGCCCTTATATAGGACACTCTGGAAACACCATATATTTT,CASSPYIGHSGNTIYF
-,TRBV7-9,TRBJ1-1,-,TGTGCCAGCAGCTCAGGGTCGGGCGTATTGGGGACTGAAGCTTTCTTT,CASSSGSGVLGTEAFF
TRBD2,TRBV5-1,TRBJ2-7,-,TGCGCCAGCACCCAGATGAGCGGGGGTTTTGACGAGCAGTACTTC,CASTQMSGGFDEQYF
-,TRBV5-1,TRBJ2-7,-,TGCGCCAGCAGCCCATCCGGGACACTCTTCTACGAGCAGTACTTC,CASSPSGTLFYEQYF
-,TRBV6-5,TRBJ2-5,-,TGTGCCAGCAGTTACTCGAACGGGGACAAGACCCAGTACTTC,CASSYSNGDKTQYF
-,TRBV14,TRBJ2-1,-,TGTGCCAGCAGCCAAGATAATAGCGGAGGGGTCAAGGGGCAGTTCTTC,CASSQDNSGGVKGQFF
TRBD1,TRBV6-5,TRBJ1-6,-,TGTGCCAGCAGTCGGCGACAGGGTAATTCACCCCTCCACTTT,CASSRRQGNSPLHF
-,TRBV2,TRBJ1-2,-,TGTGCCAGCAGTGAGCAGGGGTTAGAGAGGTATGGCTACACCTTC,CASSEQGLERYGYTF
TRBD1,TRBV6-5,TRBJ1-1,few,TGTGCCAGCAGTCACGGGACAGGGAAGGTTGAAGCTTTCTTT,CASSHGTGKVEAFF
-,TRBV15,TRBJ2-7,-,TGTGCCACCAGCAACCCAGGGCCCTACGAGCAGTACTTC,CATSNPGPYEQYF
TRBD2,TRBV19,TRBJ2-7,-,TGTGCCAGTAGTTCACCGGGACTAGCGGGAATCGAGCAGTACTTC,CASSSPGLAGIEQYF
-,TRBV4-3,TRBJ2-1,-,TGCGCCAGCAGCCAGCGATCGAGCAATGAGCAGTTCTTC,CASSQRSSNEQFF
TRBD1,TRBV28,TRBJ1-2,-,TGTGCCAGCACTCCGACAGGGCAAAATGGCTACACCTTC,CASTPTGQNGYTF
-,TRBV28,TRBJ2-7,once,TGTGCCAGCAGCTACTCCCTGGGTAGCGGCTACGAGCAGTACTTC,CASSYSLGSGYEQYF
TRBD1,TRBV5-6,TRBJ2-7,-,TGTGCCAGCAGCTTGGGACAGGGTAGGTACGAGCAGTACTTC,CASSLGQGRYEQYF
-,TRBV7-9,TRBJ2-2,-,TGTGCCAGCAGCCCCCGCATGGGGGGACTGATAGTCCCCGGGGAGCTGTTTTTT,CASSPRMGGLIVPGELFF
TRBD1,TRBV25-1,TRBJ2-1,-,TGTGCCAGCAGTGAGATTGGGACAGGATACAATGAGCAGTTCTTC,CASSEIGTGYNEQFF
TRBD1,TRBV10-2,TRBJ1-1,once,TGCGCCAGCAGAGGACAGGGAAGCACTGAAGCTTTCTTT,CASRGQGSTEAFF
TRBD2,TRBV11-2,TRBJ2-3,-,TGTGCCAGCAGCTGGGCAGGGTCCGGGGGGGATACGCAGTATTTT,CASSWAGSGGDTQYF
-,TRBV10-1,TRBJ2-1,-,TGCGCCAGCAGTGAGTCCCGCAGGGAAAAGGAGAATGAGCAGTTCTTC,CASSESRREKENEQFF
TRBD2,TRBV27,TRBJ2-5,-,TGTGCCAGCAGTCAGGGACTAGCCCCGGCCCGGTCCAGGGAGACCCAGTACTTC,CASSQGLAPARSRETQYF
TRBD1,TRBV29-1,TRBJ2-7,-,TGCAGCGTTGTCGGACAGGGCGGAACCTACGAGCAGTACTTC,CSVVGQGGTYEQYF
-,TRBV7-2,TRBJ2-7,-,TGTGCCAGCACCCCCCAGGAGGGGCTCCTGAATTTGTACTTC,CASTPQEGLLNLYF
TRBD1,TRBV7-2,TRBJ2-7,-,TGTGCCAGCAGCTTAAGGACAGGAGAGCAGTACTTC,CASSLRTGEQYF
-,TRBV28,TRBJ2-7,-,TGTGCCAGCACGACAGGATCAGGATACGAGCAGTACTTC,CASTTGSGYEQYF
-,TRBV2,TRBJ1-4,-,TGTGCCAGCAGTGAAGCGGCAGGGTTGAATGAAAAACTGTTTTTT,CASSEAAGLNEKLFF
TRBD2,TRBV15,TRBJ2-7,-,TGTGCCACCAGCAGAGATCTAGCGGGAGTTCTCGAGCAGTACTTC,CATSRDLAGVLEQYF
-,TRBV4-1,TRBJ1-5,few,TGCGCCAGCAGCCAAAACGGGGAACAGCCCCAGCATTTT,CASSQNGEQPQHF
-,TRBV5-1,TRBJ1-2,once,TGCGCCAGCAGCTTGGCGGGGGGCTATGGCTACACCTTC,CASSLAGGYGYTF
TRBD2,TRBV29-1,TRBJ2-3,-,TGCAGCGTTGAACCTAGCGGGAGGGCCCCACAGTATTTT,CSVEPSGRAPQYF
TRBD2,TRBV4-2,TRBJ2-5,-,TGTGCCAGCAGCCAAGGGACTAGCGGGAGCGACGAGACCCAGTACTTC,CASSQGTSGSDETQYF
TRBD2,TRBV6-2/TRBV6-3,TRBJ2-1,-,TGTGCCAGCAGTTACATCGGCGGGAGACTTAACAATGAGCAGTTCTTC,CASSYIGGRLNNEQFF
TRBD2,TRBV5-1,TRBJ2-7,few,TGCGCCAGCAGCATGGGAGTACTAGCGGGAGGGAGCTCCTACGAGCAGTACTTC,CASSMGVLAGGSSYEQYF
TRBD1,TRBV19,TRBJ2-1,-,TGTGCCTCAAAGGACAGGTTATACAATGAGCAGTTCTTC,CASKDRLYNEQFF
TRBD1,TRBV27,TRBJ1-1,-,TGTGCCAGCAGTATCAGGGGGCGCTCGTCCACTGAAGCTTTCTTT,CASSIRGRSSTEAFF
-,TRBV25-1,TRBJ2-1,few,TGTGCCAGCAGTGATGAAGGGGTTAGGGGGGGCGAGGAGCAGTTCTTC,CASSDEGVRGGEEQFF
TRBD1,TRBV6-5,TRBJ1-3,-,TGTGCCAGCAGTCCGGACAGGGGCACTGGAAACACCATATATTTT,CASSPDRGTGNTIYF
-,TRBV5-4,TRBJ1-3,-,TGTGCCAGCAGCGAGCGGGGGGGCGACTCTGGAAACACCATATATTTT,CASSERGGDSGNTIYF
-,TRBV19,TRBJ2-5,-,TGTGCCAGTAGTATTGGGGCGGGGGAGACCCAGTACTTC,CASSIGAGETQYF